The T cell receptor (beta chain) described here comes from a study of cytomegalovirus exposure and HLA in healthy donors. Details on this clone: Its specificity is unknown.

Clones were sequenced by immunoSEQ multiplex PCR, and TCRdb holds only the in-frame ones, with some missing. The table has more than 85,000 clones, about 94% seen once; the top ten hold roughly 0.82%. Germline V gene lookup returns CDR1 SGDLS and CDR2 YYNGEE. This CDR3 has 13 residues. Deletions cut 3 bases from V and 6 bases from J, with 10 bases between. Study outcomes and limitations: TCR beta chains numbering 164 were designated cytomegalovirus-associated. First-cohort TCR clusters were later found to tend to co-occur in the 130 or so validation repertoires.

The receptor was isolated from a woman under 30 in good health and CMV-seronegative. Material: PBMCs. This chain joins TRBV9 and TRBJ2-1, with D maybe TRBD1 (6 bases). The CDR3 bases are TGTGCCAGCAGCGGCGGACAGACCAATGAGCAGTTCTTC. Its protein product is CASSGGQTNEQFF.